One sample yielded the 25 T cell receptor beta chains listed below, sequenced in a study of beta chain features in type 1 diabetes (dated by TCRdb to about 2018). The library was obtained by the immunoSEQ multiplex PCR assay. All of the isolated RNA was reverse transcribed with the High Capacity cDNA Reverse Transcription Kit, so expressed TCRB transcripts were sequenced. The table was pulled from immuneACCESS by TCRdb, which kept in-frame rearrangements only. Such tables lose some clones; where checked, under half of the loss comes from unresolved V genes, and the rest has no known cause. This sample comprises about 270,000 clones, roughly 13% of them detected only once. Of the sample, about 0.03% is held by the ten largest clones. Sequenced input: naive CD4+ T cells from blood. The sample's cell subset or site label, in plain terms: true naive CD4+ T cells. These receptors came from a woman aged 40-49 years in good health.

This clone was picked up a small number of times. The chain combines TRBV4-1 with TRBJ1-1; no firm D call. The CDR3 has 13 residues. The germline gives CDR1 MGHRA, CDR2 YSYEKL. V was cut by 2 bases and J by 7 bases, with 11 bases left in between. As DNA, the CDR3 is TGCGCCAGCAGCCAATTAAGTAGAGTTGAAGCTTTCTTT. Amino acids: CASSQLSRVEAFF.

The chain employs TRBV6-1 and TRBJ1-1; 7 bases line up with TRBD1. CDR1 is MNHNS, CDR2 SASEGT, per germline. The CDR3 has 13 residues. V lost 7 bases, J lost 4 bases, and 6 bases stayed unmatched. In DNA, the CDR3 is TGTGCCAGCAATAGTCGGGACAGCACTGAAGCTTTCTTT. This sequence encodes CASNSRDSTEAFF.

The CDR3 loop is CASSPLRGAYEQYF. CDR3 sequence (DNA): TGTGCCAGCAGCCCACTTAGGGGCGCCTACGAGCAGTACTTC. V is TRBV6-6 and J is TRBJ2-7, with TRBD1 as a possible D gene (5 bases). Deletions cut 6 bases from V and 2 bases from J, with 14 bases between. The CDR3 loop spans 14 amino acids. Germline-derived CDR1 and CDR2 are MNHNY and SVGAGI (reference sequence).

This clone was seen more than once but under ten times. The chain combines TRBV19 with TRBJ1-6; D perhaps matches TRBD1 (5 bases). The CDR3 spans 16 residues. Germline lookup yields CDR1 LNHDA and CDR2 SQIVND (reference sequence). V was shortened by 1 base and J by 6 bases, with 13 bases between the two germline ends. Written as DNA, the CDR3 is TGTGCCAGTAGTATAGTCGGGGGGGGTGGTAATTCACCCCTCCACTTT. This encodes CASSIVGGGGNSPLHF.

This clone has a handful of counts. J is TRBJ2-5 and V is TRBV18; 7 nucleotides match TRBD2. Germline CDR1 reads KGHSH; CDR2 reads LQKENI. Losses at the gene ends were 3 bases for V and 2 bases for J; bases not matched to a gene: 9. This CDR3 comprises 16 residues. This CDR3 reads CASSPPLAGEQETQYF. CDR3 bases: TGTGCCAGCTCACCCCCCCTTGCGGGGGAGCAAGAGACCCAGTACTTC.

This sequence joins TRBV5-4 and TRBJ2-2; TRBD1 is a possible D gene (6 bases). Trimming took 0 bases from V and 5 from J, leaving 11 bases between them. The CDR3 is made up of 15 amino acids. From germline, CDR1 is SGHNT and CDR2 YYREEE (reference sequence). This CDR3 reads CASSLGGQATGELFF. CDR3 bases: TGTGCCAGCAGCTTGGGGGGGCAGGCGACCGGGGAGCTGTTTTTT.

This clone was observed a handful of times. The chain links TRBV6-1 to TRBJ1-3, with 9 bases aligning to TRBD1. V shed 3 bases and J 3 bases; nucleotides not matched to a gene: 3. The CDR3 has 15 residues. Germline assignment: CDR1 MNHNS and CDR2 SASEGT. The CDR3 region has the DNA TGTGCCAGCAGTGAGGGGACAGGGAGTGGAAACACCATATATTTT. Amino acid sequence: CASSEGTGSGNTIYF.

This clone appeared a few times. The chain uses TRBV5-1 and TRBJ1-1, with D perhaps matching TRBD1 (5 bases). Deletions cut 4 bases from V and 3 bases from J, with 16 bases between. The CDR3 is 15 amino acids. Germline loops: CDR1 SGHRS, CDR2 YFSETQ. CDR3 sequence (DNA): TGCGCCAGCAGCCCTGCAGATTGGGGCTACACTGAAGCTTTCTTT. It codes for CASSPADWGYTEAFF.

This clone was observed a handful of times. The chain employs TRBV5-1 and TRBJ1-2, with 8 bases that match TRBD1. Germline-derived CDR1 and CDR2 are SGHRS and YFSETQ. The CDR3 runs 13 residues. Unmatched junction bases numbered 6, after V lost 7 bases and J lost 4 bases. The CDR3: CASGGQESYGYTF. CDR3 coding DNA: TGCGCCAGCGGGGGACAGGAGTCCTATGGCTACACCTTC.

The J gene is TRBJ2-2, the V gene TRBV5-4, with 14 bases fitting TRBD2. There are 16 residues in the CDR3. V shed 4 bases, J shed 4 bases, and the junction held 3 bases outside the gene matches. CDR1 is SGHNT and CDR2 is YYREEE in the germline V gene (reference sequence). DNA for the CDR3: TGTGCCAGCAGCGGACTAGCGGGGGGAGGCACCGGGGAGCTGTTTTTT. This translates into CASSGLAGGGTGELFF.

Only a few counts were recorded for this clone. The rearrangement uses TRBV2 and TRBJ2-3; perhaps TRBD2 as D (5 bases). Germline CDR1 SNHLY, CDR2 FYNNEI. This CDR3 comprises 14 residues. Trimming cost V 6 bases and J 5 bases, with 15 bases left between them. In DNA form, the CDR3 reads TGTGCCAGCAGAGAGGGCACCCTCTTAGATACGCAGTATTTT. It encodes CASREGTLLDTQYF.

The V call is TRBV10-3, the J call TRBJ2-5, with D possibly being TRBD1 (6 bases). Looked up from germline, CDR1 is ENHRY and CDR2 is SYGVKD. The CDR3 is made up of 19 amino acids. Trimming cost V 0 bases and J 4 bases, with 24 bases left between them. CDR3: CAISESTRQGNVISETQYF. The CDR3 DNA sequence: TGTGCCATCAGTGAGTCGACTCGTCAGGGGAACGTAATTTCAGAGACCCAGTACTTC.

The V gene is TRBV9, the J gene TRBJ1-6; possible D gene TRBD1, 6 bases. Germline-derived CDR1 and CDR2 are SGDLS and YYNGEE. The CDR3 contains 14 residues. The germline V and J ends were trimmed by 7 bases and 10 bases, with 18 bases remaining between them. For the CDR3, the DNA is TGTGCCAGCCGAAGAGGGGGGGAATTCTCACCCCTCCACTTT. This gives the protein CASRRGGEFSPLHF. The full variable domain, rest sourced from reference TRBV9 and TRBJ1-6, is DSGVTQTPKHLITATGQRVTLRCSPRSGDLSVYWYQQSLDQGLQFLIQYYNGEERAKGNILERFSAQQFPDLHSELNLSSLELGDSALYFCASRRGGEFSPLHFGNGTRLTVT.

The V call is TRBV10-3, the J call TRBJ2-1; the match to TRBD1 covers 7 bases. The CDR3 has 13 amino acids. Germline CDR1 is ENHRY and CDR2 is SYGVKD. V shed 10 bases and J 3 bases; nucleotides not matched to a gene: 6. The CDR3, as DNA: TGTGCCACCCGGGACAGCAACTACAATGAGCAGTTCTTC. Its protein product is CATRDSNYNEQFF.

The V call is TRBV29-1, the J call TRBJ1-1, with TRBD1 identical over 7 bases. The CDR3 is made up of 17 amino acids. The germline CDR1 and CDR2 sequences are SQVTM and ANQGSEA. V dropped 4 bases and J dropped 0; count of bases not matched to a gene: 14. The CDR3 sequence: CSVGRLKQGNVNTEAFF. As DNA, the CDR3 is TGCAGCGTTGGAAGGTTGAAACAGGGGAACGTGAACACTGAAGCTTTCTTT. Combining the CDR3 with reference TRBV29-1 and TRBJ1-1 gives the whole variable domain SAVISQKPSRDICQRGTSLTIQCQVDSQVTMMFWYRQQPGQSLTLIATANQGSEATYESGFVIDKFPISRPNLTFSTLTVSNMSPEDSSIYLCSVGRLKQGNVNTEAFFGQGTRLTVV.

The chain recombines TRBV29-1 with TRBJ2-5; TRBD2 aligns across 11 bases. CDR3 size: 14 residues. CDR1 and CDR2 (germline): SQVTM, ANQGSEA. J lost 5 bases, V lost 4 bases, and 6 bases had no gene match. In DNA, the CDR3 is TGCAGCGTTGGTAGCGGGGGGGCCGAGGAGACCCAGTACTTC. The encoded protein is CSVGSGGAEETQYF. Supplemented by reference TRBV29-1 and TRBJ2-5, the full variable domain reads SAVISQKPSRDICQRGTSLTIQCQVDSQVTMMFWYRQQPGQSLTLIATANQGSEATYESGFVIDKFPISRPNLTFSTLTVSNMSPEDSSIYLCSVGSGGAEETQYFGPGTRLLVL.

This clone was picked up a small number of times. This CDR3 is also generated by other DNA sequences in the sample. This rearrangement joins TRBV18 to TRBJ2-5; unclear D gene. The CDR3 has 11 amino acids. Germline lookup yields CDR1 KGHSH and CDR2 LQKENI. V was trimmed by 3 bases and J by 5 bases, leaving 4 bases between them. In nucleotides, the CDR3 is TGTGCCAGCTCACCTCGGGAGACCCAGTACTTC. Residues: CASSPRETQYF.

This clone has at least ten counts. The gene calls are TRBV18 and TRBJ2-6; no firm D call. CDR3 length equals 14 residues. Germline V gives CDR1 KGHSH, CDR2 LQKENI. Trimming stripped 6 bases from V and 3 bases from J, with 9 bases between. This CDR3 is CASSPSGGANVLTF. The CDR3 DNA reads as TGTGCCAGCTCCCCTTCGGGTGGGGCCAACGTCCTGACTTTC.

The V call is TRBV19, the J call TRBJ2-1; 9 bases match TRBD1. V lost 4 bases to trimming and J lost 14 bases; unmatched junction nucleotides: 3. Germline values: CDR1 LNHDA, CDR2 SQIVND (reference sequence). The CDR3 covers 11 residues. CDR3 in DNA: TGTGCCAGTAGTAGGGACAGGGAAAAGTTCTTC. Amino acid sequence: CASSRDREKFF.

CDR3 DNA sequence: TGTGCCAGCAGCGGGAGGGGAGGGGGGAACACTGAAGCTTTCTTT. It yields the protein CASSGRGGGNTEAFF. The J gene is TRBJ1-1, the V gene TRBV9; weak D call: TRBD1 (6 bases). Trimming took off 3 bases at V and 1 base at J, with 13 bases between the two ends. CDR3 length: 15 residues. Germline CDR1 SGDLS, CDR2 YYNGEE.

The V gene is TRBV5-1, the J gene TRBJ2-7, with a weak D call TRBD2 (5 bases). In germline, CDR1 is SGHRS, CDR2 YFSETQ. The V end was cut by 1 base, the J end by 2 bases, with 10 bases between. This CDR3 has 14 amino acids. The CDR3 nucleotides read TGCGCCAGCAGCTTGTACCGGGATACCTACGAGCAGTACTTC. It yields the protein CASSLYRDTYEQYF.

The V gene is TRBV5-4, the J gene TRBJ2-5, with 7 nucleotides matching TRBD2. The length of the CDR3 is 15 residues. Trimming cost V 4 bases and J 4 bases; bases outside gene matches: 10. Germline values: CDR1 SGHNT, CDR2 YYREEE (reference sequence). CDR3 coding DNA: TGTGCCAGCAGCCCCGCCGGGGAGGGTGGAGAGACCCAGTACTTC. Protein sequence: CASSPAGEGGETQYF. Full variable domain (remainder filled in from reference TRBV5-4 and TRBJ2-5): ETGVTQSPTHLIKTRGQQVTLRCSSQSGHNTVSWYQQALGQGPQFIFQYYREEENGRGNFPPRFSGLQFPNYSSELNVNALELDDSALYLCASSPAGEGGETQYFGPGTRLLVL.

The rearrangement uses TRBV5-5 and TRBJ1-1, with a tentative D call TRBD1 (5 bases). V was shortened by 2 bases and J by 4 bases, with 9 bases between the two germline ends. Per germline, CDR1 SGHKS and CDR2 YYEKEE (reference sequence). This CDR3 has 13 amino acids. The CDR3 nucleotides are TGTGCCAGCAGCTTTGGGGGAGGCACTGAAGCTTTCTTT. Protein: CASSFGGGTEAFF.

This chain uses TRBV19 with TRBJ1-2; 9 positions agree with TRBD1. This CDR3 region has 14 residues. CDR1 LNHDA and CDR2 SQIVND come from the germline V gene (reference sequence). V lost 6 bases and J lost 5; bases outside the gene matches: 7. The CDR3 nucleotides read TGTGCCAGTAGCAGAGGGACAGGGCCTTATGGCTACACCTTC. Translation: CASSRGTGPYGYTF.

This clone has a count of ten or more. The chain has TRBV29-1 and TRBJ2-7; 11 bases map to TRBD1. In germline, CDR1 is SQVTM, CDR2 ANQGSEA. The CDR3 runs to 14 residues. V shed 6 bases and J 3 bases; nucleotides not matched to a gene: 7. In DNA, the CDR3 is TGCAGCGTGCGTCCCGGGACAGGGGGCTACGAGCAGTACTTC. Its protein product is CSVRPGTGGYEQYF.